These 6 T cell receptor beta chains originate from one sample sequenced in a study of CD8+ T cells in alopecia areata (dated by TCRdb to the late 2010s). The receptor library was made with the immunoSEQ multiplex PCR assay. RNA was extracted from all samples and reverse transcribed into cDNA, which served as template for TCR sequencing. The clones in this table, taken by TCRdb from immuneACCESS, are in-frame only. Not every clone is retained; where verified, under half of the shortfall comes from an unresolved V gene, and the cause of the rest is unknown. There are 270,000 or so clones in this sample, and none of them is a singleton. The ten largest account for 1.2% of the sample. Cells from mouse cutaneous lymph nodes were pooled, stained for CD4, CD8alpha, NKG2D, NKG2ACE and other markers, and then sorted on a BD Influx. Sequenced: CD4+ T cells sorted from a lymph node. The receptor set was obtained from a C3H/HeJ mouse with alopecia areata. The haplotype of this strain at the MHC is H2-k.

This clone was observed a handful of times. All gene names here are mouse names. The CDR3 is cut off 4 residues early in the read; its end comes from the germline J gene. Other DNA sequences in the same sample also yield this CDR3. The J gene is TRBJ2-7, the V gene TRBV5; perhaps TRBD1 as D (6 bases). Germline CDR1 reads LGHNA; CDR2 reads YNLKQL (reference sequence). V gave up 4 bases and J gave up 0 bases, with 10 bases separating them. This CDR3 contains 14 residues. The sequenced part of the CDR3 DNA is TGTGCCAGCAGCCCCGAGGGGGTCTCCTAT. Protein product: CASSPEGVSY. The complete CDR3 sequence is CASSPEGVSYEQYF.

Regarding this clone: Here the gene names and germline are mouse. The read is 4 residues too short to cover the CDR3 end, so that end is filled in from the germline J gene. V is TRBV19 and J is TRBJ1-2, with D maybe TRBD1 (6 bases). The CDR3 has 14 amino acids. V dropped 4 bases and J dropped 0 bases, with 10 bases sitting between them. Germline CDR1 is FNHDT and CDR2 is SITEND (reference sequence). The CDR3: CASSFGTTNSDYTF. Partial CDR3 DNA: TGTGCCAGCAGTTTCGGGACAACAAACTCC.

This clone was seen a few times. Genes and germline are mouse. Read sequence stops 4 residues before the CDR3 end, and the germline J gene provides the missing end. Other DNA sequences in the same sample also yield this CDR3. The V call is TRBV5, the J call TRBJ2-7; 7 nucleotides line up with TRBD1. CDR3 length: 13 amino acids. CDR1 and CDR2 (germline): LGHNA, YNLKQL (reference sequence). This CDR3 reads CASSQEQGYEQYF. CDR3 DNA, as far as it was read: TGTGCCAGCAGCCAAGAACAGGGGTAT.

As concerns this clone: Genes and germline are mouse. Read sequence stops 4 residues before the CDR3 end, and the germline J gene provides the missing end. The chain couples TRBV13-3 to TRBJ2-4, with a possible D match to TRBD1 (5 bases). The CDR3 length is 14 residues. The germline CDR1 and CDR2 sequences are NNHDY and SYVADS. V shed 5 bases and J shed 1 base, with 11 bases lying between them. The CDR3 reads CASRASRGQNTLYF. CDR3 DNA (partial): TGTGCCAGCAGGGCCTCCAGGGGTCAAAAC.

In its sample, this clone was seen a few times. Mouse gene names apply. Read data end 4 residues before the CDR3 end; the end is taken from the germline J gene. This chain connects TRBV24 to TRBJ2-2, with 14 bases lining up with TRBD2. The CDR3 is 17 amino acids. The V gene end was trimmed by 5 bases and the J gene end by 4 bases; junction bases not matched to a gene: 6. In germline, CDR1 is KGHTA, CDR2 FRNEEI. This chain's CDR3 is CASSGTGGAGGTGQLYF. The DNA read from the CDR3 is TGTGCCAGCAGTGGGACTGGGGGGGCTGGGGGCACCGGG.

A few counts support this clone. Mouse gene names apply. Read coverage stops 4 residues before the CDR3 terminus; the germline J gene supplies the remainder. Other DNA sequences in the same sample also yield this CDR3. The rearrangement links TRBV13-1 to TRBJ1-2; D gene unclear. V lost 0 bases and J 2 bases, leaving 8 bases between the germline ends. This CDR3 is 14 amino acids long. Germline V lookup: CDR1 NSHNY, CDR2 SYGAGN. The CDR3 loop is CASSDAGGNSDYTF. Partial CDR3 DNA: TGTGCCAGCAGTGATGCAGGAGGGAACTCC.